Sequencing of this T cell receptor beta chain was carried out in a study of glioma-infiltrating T cells after dendritic cell vaccination. Looking at the study overall: Treatment, given 2003 to 2012, was autologous tumor lysate-pulsed dendritic cell vaccination. Patients received three intradermal dendritic cell vaccine injections at biweekly intervals.

CDR1 is SGHTA, CDR2 FQGTGA, per germline. V was clipped by 5 bases and J by 8 bases; unmatched bases: 11. The CDR3 has 15 residues. Study-level findings and limits: Higher TCR clonality did not directly relate to longer survival.

With regard to this clone: Its specificity is unknown.

Noted time point: after dendritic cell vaccination, including at tumor progression/relapse. Amplification used 60 V beta primers and 13 J beta primers. Sequenced by immunoSEQ multiplex PCR; TCRdb stores in-frame clones only, minus some. Found here are about 91,000 clones, 75% to 90% of them singletons; the top ten hold approximately 2.1%. This clonotype originated in a human donor with glioblastoma. The sequenced sample was blood, obtained after dendritic cell vaccination. V and J are TRBV7-3 and TRBJ2-5; TRBD1 aligns across 10 bases. The CDR3 spells CASSPSPGQGITQYF. The CDR3 region has the DNA TGTGCCAGCAGCCCGTCCCCGGGACAGGGGATTACCCAGTACTTC.